A selection of T cell receptor beta chains follows, all from one sample in a study of cytomegalovirus exposure and HLA in healthy donors. Data came from immunoSEQ multiplex PCR; TCRdb stores just in-frame clones and leaves some out. This table has approximately 100,000 clones, approximately 85% appearing once. Sequencing input: PBMCs. The receptors shown here come from a man between 25 and 39 years old in good health and CMV-seronegative. Each CDR3 is given with its conserved first and last residue. A D gene is named only where the DNA matches it firmly. Size tells how often a clone was seen (once, few, many) or the class of an expanded clone, and some rows leave it out.

D gene: .; clone size: .; J gene: TRBJ1-5; V gene: TRBV19; CDR3 DNA: TGTGCCAGTAGTATAGTGGCTCAGGCCCAGCATTTT; CDR3 protein: CASSIVAQAQHF
D gene: TRBD1; clone size: .; J gene: TRBJ1-5; V gene: TRBV28; CDR3 DNA: TGTGCCAGCAGGTGGACAGGGGCCACCAATCAGCCCCAGCATTTT; CDR3 protein: CASRWTGATNQPQHF
D gene: .; clone size: .; J gene: TRBJ1-5; V gene: TRBV5-1; CDR3 DNA: TGCGCCAGCAGAGCGGGCAGCGATCAGCCCCAGCATTTT; CDR3 protein: CASRAGSDQPQHF
D gene: TRBD2; clone size: .; J gene: TRBJ2-7; V gene: TRBV7-3; CDR3 DNA: TGTGCCAGCAGCTCGGGGACTAGCAGCGAGCAGTACTTC; CDR3 protein: CASSSGTSSEQYF
D gene: TRBD1; clone size: .; J gene: TRBJ1-4; V gene: TRBV5-1; CDR3 DNA: TGCGCCAGCAGCAGAACGGGACAGCCCTCGGAGGTGTTTTTT; CDR3 protein: CASSRTGQPSEVFF
D gene: TRBD1; clone size: .; J gene: TRBJ1-1; V gene: TRBV5-4; CDR3 DNA: TGTGCCAGCAGCGGACAGGGACAGTCCCTAACTGAAGCTTTCTTT; CDR3 protein: CASSGQGQSLTEAFF
D gene: TRBD1; clone size: few; J gene: TRBJ2-1; V gene: TRBV7-9; CDR3 DNA: TGTGCCAGCAGCTCAGTACAGGGGGCGCGGAATGAGCAGTTCTTC; CDR3 protein: CASSSVQGARNEQFF
D gene: TRBD1; clone size: .; J gene: TRBJ1-2; V gene: TRBV28; CDR3 DNA: TGTGCCAGCAGCCGAGAGAGCACAGGGGGCAAGATCTATGGCTACACCTTC; CDR3 protein: CASSRESTGGKIYGYTF
D gene: .; clone size: .; J gene: TRBJ1-2; V gene: TRBV29-1; CDR3 DNA: TGCAGCGTTGAGCACAGACACTATGGCTACACCTTC; CDR3 protein: CSVEHRHYGYTF
D gene: TRBD2; clone size: .; J gene: TRBJ2-3; V gene: TRBV28; CDR3 DNA: TGTGCCAGCAGTTTGGGGCGGGAGTATGCGCAGTATTTT; CDR3 protein: CASSLGREYAQYF
D gene: .; clone size: .; J gene: TRBJ2-2; V gene: TRBV6-5; CDR3 DNA: TGTGCCAGCAGTTACTCCGGACATACCACCGGGGAGCTGTTTTTT; CDR3 protein: CASSYSGHTTGELFF
D gene: .; clone size: few; J gene: TRBJ1-5; V gene: TRBV6-5; CDR3 DNA: TGTGCCAGCCGAAGGGGGGGGAATCAGCCCCAGCATTTT; CDR3 protein: CASRRGGNQPQHF
D gene: TRBD1; clone size: .; J gene: TRBJ2-7; V gene: TRBV6-1; CDR3 DNA: TGTGCCAGCAGCCGGGGGACAGGGGCTTACGAGCAGTACTTC; CDR3 protein: CASSRGTGAYEQYF
D gene: TRBD1; clone size: .; J gene: TRBJ1-2; V gene: TRBV6-1; CDR3 DNA: TGTGCCAGCTCAAGATCAGGGGGCGATGGCTACACCTTC; CDR3 protein: CASSRSGGDGYTF
D gene: TRBD2; clone size: few; J gene: TRBJ2-7; V gene: TRBV4-1; CDR3 DNA: TGCGCCAGCAGCCAAGTTGTTGGACTAGCTAGCTACGAGCAGTACTTC; CDR3 protein: CASSQVVGLASYEQYF
D gene: .; clone size: few; J gene: TRBJ1-6; V gene: TRBV6-6; CDR3 DNA: TGTGCCAGCAGTTACGAGGGTAATTCACCCCTCCACTTT; CDR3 protein: CASSYEGNSPLHF
D gene: .; clone size: .; J gene: TRBJ1-1; V gene: TRBV5-1; CDR3 DNA: TGCGCCAGCAGCTTGGATCCAGGGATAAACACTGAAGCTTTCTTT; CDR3 protein: CASSLDPGINTEAFF
D gene: TRBD2; clone size: .; J gene: TRBJ2-1; V gene: TRBV7-3; CDR3 DNA: TGTGCCAGCAGCAGACGACTAGCGGGAGATTCTGAGCAGTTCTTC; CDR3 protein: CASSRRLAGDSEQFF
D gene: .; clone size: .; J gene: TRBJ2-4; V gene: TRBV6-5; CDR3 DNA: TGTGCCAGCAGTTACACGGGAGCCAAAAACATTCAGTACTTC; CDR3 protein: CASSYTGAKNIQYF
D gene: TRBD2; clone size: once; J gene: TRBJ2-7; V gene: TRBV14; CDR3 DNA: TGTGCCAGCAGCGCCCGCGGGGGGCGCTTCTACGAGCAGTACTTC; CDR3 protein: CASSARGGRFYEQYF
D gene: TRBD2; clone size: .; J gene: TRBJ2-7; V gene: TRBV7-8; CDR3 DNA: TGTGCCAGCAGCTCTAGCGGGAGCACCTACGAGCAGTACTTC; CDR3 protein: CASSSSGSTYEQYF
D gene: TRBD1; clone size: .; J gene: TRBJ1-1; V gene: TRBV9; CDR3 DNA: TGTGCCAGCAGCGAGCCGTCCGGGACAGGAATAGGTGAAGCTTTCTTT; CDR3 protein: CASSEPSGTGIGEAFF
D gene: .; clone size: .; J gene: TRBJ2-1; V gene: TRBV23-1; CDR3 DNA: TGCGCCAGCAGCCCAAGTCGAGGTGAAGAGCAGTTCTTC; CDR3 protein: CASSPSRGEEQFF
D gene: .; clone size: once; J gene: TRBJ1-1; V gene: TRBV5-6; CDR3 DNA: TGTGCCAGCAGCTTGGCGGTCCCAAATGAAGCTTTCTTT; CDR3 protein: CASSLAVPNEAFF
D gene: TRBD1; clone size: .; J gene: TRBJ2-7; V gene: TRBV5-1; CDR3 DNA: TGCGCCAGCAGCACCCGGACAGGGGGTTTCGACGAGCAGTACTTC; CDR3 protein: CASSTRTGGFDEQYF
D gene: .; clone size: .; J gene: TRBJ2-2; V gene: TRBV7-3; CDR3 DNA: TGTGCCAGCAGCCGAGGGCGATTGAACACCGGGGAGCTGTTTTTT; CDR3 protein: CASSRGRLNTGELFF
D gene: .; clone size: .; J gene: TRBJ2-3; V gene: TRBV11-2; CDR3 DNA: TGTGCCAGCAGCCCCCGCCGCAGCGGAAGCACAGATACGCAGTATTTT; CDR3 protein: CASSPRRSGSTDTQYF
D gene: .; clone size: .; J gene: TRBJ2-2; V gene: TRBV6-1; CDR3 DNA: TGTGCCAGCAGTGAAACTCGAGCCCTAAACGGCGGGGAGCTGTTTTTT; CDR3 protein: CASSETRALNGGELFF
D gene: TRBD2; clone size: .; J gene: TRBJ2-7; V gene: TRBV10-3; CDR3 DNA: TGTGCCATCAGTGAGTCGACTAGCGAACCCTACGAGCAGTACTTC; CDR3 protein: CAISESTSEPYEQYF
D gene: .; clone size: .; J gene: TRBJ1-5; V gene: TRBV28; CDR3 DNA: TGTGCCAGCAGTTACGGAAACAGGTTACCCCAGCATTTT; CDR3 protein: CASSYGNRLPQHF
D gene: TRBD1; clone size: once; J gene: TRBJ2-7; V gene: TRBV7-8; CDR3 DNA: TGTGCCAGCAGCCCGACAGGGGGCATCTACGAGCAGTACTTC; CDR3 protein: CASSPTGGIYEQYF
D gene: TRBD2; clone size: .; J gene: TRBJ2-3; V gene: TRBV9; CDR3 DNA: TGTGCCAGCAGCGCCGGGACTAGCGCCACAGATACGCAGTATTTT; CDR3 protein: CASSAGTSATDTQYF
D gene: TRBD1; clone size: .; J gene: TRBJ1-2; V gene: TRBV7-9; CDR3 DNA: TGTGCCAGCAACGGACAGGGGGTCTATGGCTACACCTTC; CDR3 protein: CASNGQGVYGYTF
D gene: .; clone size: once; J gene: TRBJ2-4; V gene: TRBV5-6; CDR3 DNA: TGTGCCAGCAGCTCCCCCGGGGAAATACTAGCCAAAAACATTCAGTACTTC; CDR3 protein: CASSSPGEILAKNIQYF